These T cell receptor beta chains were read from a single sample in a study of T cell clones after liver transplantation. TCRdb's copy holds only in-frame clones and misses some; the assay was immunoSEQ multiplex PCR. The table includes about 45,000 clones, around 84% detected once. Sequences were derived from CD4+ T cells from blood, sampled 24 months after liver transplant. All receptors derive from a human patient who received a liver transplant. Some T cells here may be from the graft donor. The CDR3 runs from the conserved cysteine through the conserved F or W. Fields, in order: V gene, clone size, J gene, D gene, CDR3 protein, CDR3 DNA. D genes are given only for firm matches. Clone size is given for some rows only: seen once, a few or many times, or a class if the clone is expanded.

>TRBV5-1|.|TRBJ1-2|TRBD1
CASSQLDRGNYGYTF
TGCGCCAGCAGCCAACTGGACAGGGGTAACTATGGCTACACCTTC
>TRBV18|.|TRBJ1-1|TRBD1
CASSPMDRVAFF
TGTGCCAGCTCACCTATGGACAGGGTGGCTTTCTTT
>TRBV28|.|TRBJ1-1|TRBD1
CASTLTGGSTEAFF
TGTGCCAGCACCTTGACAGGGGGTAGCACTGAAGCTTTCTTT
>TRBV5-1|.|TRBJ2-7|.
CASSAPSRGNNEQYF
TGCGCCAGCAGCGCTCCTTCCAGGGGTAACAACGAGCAGTACTTC
>TRBV15|.|TRBJ2-1|.
CATSRLNSYNEQFF
TGTGCCACCTCAAGACTGAACTCCTACAATGAGCAGTTCTTC
>TRBV7-2|.|TRBJ2-5|.
CASSSRTTQGTQYF
TGTGCCAGCAGCTCTAGGACTACCCAAGGGACCCAGTACTTC
>TRBV7-9|.|TRBJ1-1|.
CASSLGVGAFF
TGTGCCAGCAGCTTAGGGGTGGGGGCTTTCTTT
>TRBV27|once|TRBJ1-1|.
CASKVTGLGNTEAFF
TGTGCCAGCAAAGTTACAGGGCTAGGCAACACTGAAGCTTTCTTT
>TRBV6-1|.|TRBJ1-2|TRBD1
CASRAGTAPSYGYTF
TGTGCCAGCAGAGCCGGGACAGCTCCTTCCTATGGCTACACCTTC
>TRBV6-6|once|TRBJ2-2|.
CASSLSRNGELFF
TGTGCCAGCAGTCTGTCGCGGAACGGGGAGCTGTTTTTT
>TRBV4-2|.|TRBJ1-5|.
CASSTSQGNQPQHF
TGTGCCAGCAGCACCTCCCAGGGCAATCAGCCCCAGCATTTT
>TRBV5-1|.|TRBJ1-1|.
CASSLALGVNTEVFF
TGCGCCAGCAGCTTGGCGTTGGGGGTTAACACTGAAGTTTTCTTT
>TRBV7-3|.|TRBJ2-6|TRBD2
CASSFTSGGISGANVLTF
TGTGCCAGCAGCTTTACTAGCGGAGGGATCTCTGGGGCCAACGTCCTGACTTTC
>TRBV20-1|.|TRBJ2-1|.
CSAHEQFF
TGCAGTGCTCATGAGCAGTTCTTC
>TRBV18|once|TRBJ2-7|.
CASSLGGRDGQYF
TGTGCCAGCTCACTGGGGGGCCGCGACGGGCAGTACTTC
>TRBV19|.|TRBJ1-5|TRBD1
CASRPRQGYNQPQHF
TGTGCCAGTAGGCCAAGACAGGGGTACAATCAGCCCCAGCATTTT
>TRBV28|.|TRBJ2-7|.
CASMVANEQYF
TGTGCCAGCATGGTAGCTAACGAGCAGTACTTC
>TRBV2|few|TRBJ1-2|.
CASSETGFYGYTF
TGTGCCAGCAGTGAAACAGGGTTCTATGGCTACACCTTC
>TRBV27|.|TRBJ1-1|.
CASSLKHRGGVNTEAFF
TGTGCCAGCAGTTTAAAACATCGAGGAGGAGTGAACACTGAAGCTTTCTTT
>TRBV15|.|TRBJ2-3|.
CATQQHASGTDTQYF
TGTGCCACCCAGCAACATGCCTCGGGCACAGATACGCAGTATTTT
>TRBV7-3|.|TRBJ2-1|.
CASSLRAAGSEQFF
TGTGCCAGCAGCTTAAGGGCGGCGGGGTCTGAGCAGTTCTTC
>TRBV19|few|TRBJ1-6|TRBD1
CASSTGQVGNSPLHF
TGTGCCAGTAGTACTGGACAGGTTGGGAATTCACCCCTCCACTTT
>TRBV19|.|TRBJ2-2|.
CACQGENTGELFF
TGTGCCTGCCAAGGAGAGAACACCGGGGAGCTGTTTTTT
>TRBV5-8|.|TRBJ2-3|.
CASSPYRVISTDTQYF
TGTGCCAGCAGCCCTTACAGGGTTATAAGCACAGATACGCAGTATTTT
>TRBV5-8|once|TRBJ1-5|TRBD1
CASSLDLTDRNNQPQHF
TGTGCCAGCAGCTTGGATTTGACGGACAGGAACAATCAGCCCCAGCATTTT
>TRBV7-3|.|TRBJ2-1|.
CASSLMVAGNEQFF
TGTGCCAGCAGCTTAATGGTAGCCGGAAATGAGCAGTTCTTC
>TRBV7-3|.|TRBJ1-5|TRBD1
CASSSGGVGQPQHF
TGTGCCAGCAGCTCAGGGGGCGTAGGTCAGCCCCAGCATTTT
>TRBV5-1|.|TRBJ2-1|.
CASSLAPGAGRFKTYNEQFF
TGCGCCAGCAGCTTGGCGCCGGGAGCCGGCCGTTTCAAGACCTACAATGAGCAGTTCTTC
>TRBV7-8|.|TRBJ1-3|.
CASSSSYSSGNTIYF
TGTGCCAGCAGCTCGAGCTATAGCTCTGGAAACACCATATATTTT
>TRBV5-4|.|TRBJ2-1|TRBD1
CASSLPRDRDNEQFF
TGTGCCAGCAGCTTGCCCCGGGACAGGGATAATGAGCAGTTCTTC
>TRBV9|.|TRBJ2-6|.
CASSVVGANVLTF
TGTGCCAGCAGCGTAGTCGGGGCCAACGTCCTGACTTTC
>TRBV18|.|TRBJ2-5|.
CASSPLQETQYF
TGTGCCAGCTCACCACTTCAAGAGACCCAGTACTTC
>TRBV30|.|TRBJ1-2|TRBD1
CAWTDRQGRYYGYTF
TGTGCCTGGACAGACCGACAGGGAAGATACTATGGCTACACCTTC
>TRBV6-1|few|TRBJ1-6|.
CASRNTGSPLHF
TGTGCCAGCAGAAACACTGGCTCACCCCTCCACTTT
>TRBV28|.|TRBJ1-5|.
CASSPVRINQPQHF
TGTGCCAGCAGCCCCGTCCGAATAAATCAGCCCCAGCATTTT
>TRBV27|.|TRBJ2-1|.
CASTSVQGLNEQFF
TGTGCCAGCACATCGGTACAGGGACTCAATGAGCAGTTCTTC
>TRBV29-1|.|TRBJ1-1|TRBD1
CSVASGGTNTEAFF
TGCAGCGTCGCCTCAGGGGGCACGAACACTGAAGCTTTCTTT
>TRBV4-1|.|TRBJ2-5|.
CASSQDFAGTASKETQYF
TGCGCCAGCAGCCAAGATTTTGCGGGAACAGCCAGCAAAGAGACCCAGTACTTC
>TRBV2|once|TRBJ2-3|TRBD2
CASRLGTSGTDTQYF
TGTGCCAGCAGACTCGGGACTAGCGGAACAGATACGCAGTATTTT
>TRBV4-1|.|TRBJ1-4|.
CASSQPRGRNEKLFF
TGCGCCAGCAGCCAACCCAGGGGACGCAATGAAAAACTGTTTTTT
>TRBV5-1|.|TRBJ1-6|.
CASSLGASGNSPLHF
TGCGCCAGCAGCTTGGGAGCTTCTGGGAATTCACCCCTCCACTTT
>TRBV2|.|TRBJ2-6|.
CASSKASGANVLTF
TGTGCCAGCAGTAAGGCCTCTGGGGCCAACGTCCTGACTTTC
>TRBV25-1|.|TRBJ1-3|TRBD1
CASSEYGTGGNTIYF
TGTGCCAGCAGTGAATACGGGACAGGAGGAAACACCATATATTTT
>TRBV5-1|.|TRBJ2-3|.
CASSFDRLTQYF
TGCGCCAGCAGCTTCGACAGACTTACGCAGTATTTT
>TRBV20-1|.|TRBJ2-3|.
CSAGGTDTQYF
TGCAGTGCCGGGGGCACAGATACGCAGTATTTT
>TRBV6-5|.|TRBJ1-3|TRBD1
CASRSTGGSGNTIYF
TGTGCCAGCAGGTCAACAGGGGGCTCTGGAAACACCATATATTTT
>TRBV5-4|once|TRBJ2-3|TRBD2
CASRGFGGRTDTQYF
TGTGCCAGCCGAGGGTTCGGCGGGAGGACAGATACGCAGTATTTT
>TRBV2|.|TRBJ1-1|.
CASRVSRGLNTEAFF
TGTGCCAGCAGAGTCTCCAGGGGTTTGAACACTGAAGCTTTCTTT
>TRBV11-3|once|TRBJ2-7|TRBD2
CASPGGTLYEQYF
TGTGCCAGCCCGGGGGGGACGTTATACGAGCAGTACTTC
>TRBV5-1|.|TRBJ2-2|.
CASSPYTGELFF
TGCGCCAGCAGCCCATACACTGGGGAGCTGTTTTTT
>TRBV11-3|.|TRBJ2-1|TRBD2
CASSLGSIAGVYNEQFF
TGTGCCAGCAGCTTAGGCTCAATAGCGGGAGTCTACAATGAGCAGTTCTTC
>TRBV6-1|.|TRBJ1-5|.
CASSRGYSNQPQHF
TGTGCCAGCAGTCGGGGTTATAGCAATCAGCCCCAGCATTTT
>TRBV28|once|TRBJ1-2|.
CASSPLPYGYTF
TGTGCCAGCAGTCCCTTACCTTATGGCTACACCTTC
>TRBV14|.|TRBJ1-3|.
CASSQEALVDTIYF
TGTGCCAGCAGCCAGGAGGCCCTGGTTGACACCATATATTTT